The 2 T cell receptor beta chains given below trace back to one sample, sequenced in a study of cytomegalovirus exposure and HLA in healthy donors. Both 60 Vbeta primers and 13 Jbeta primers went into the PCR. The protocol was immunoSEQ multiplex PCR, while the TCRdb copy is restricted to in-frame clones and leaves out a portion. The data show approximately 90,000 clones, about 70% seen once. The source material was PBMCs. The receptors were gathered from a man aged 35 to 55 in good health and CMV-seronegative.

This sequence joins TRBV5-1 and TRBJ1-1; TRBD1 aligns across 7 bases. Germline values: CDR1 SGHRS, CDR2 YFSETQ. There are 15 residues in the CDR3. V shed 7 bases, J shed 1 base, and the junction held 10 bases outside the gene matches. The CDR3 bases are TGCGCCAGCTCTTGGTCGGGACAGAAGAACACTGAAGCTTTCTTT. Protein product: CASSWSGQKNTEAFF. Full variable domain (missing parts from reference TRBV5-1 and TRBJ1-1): KAGVTQTPRYLIKTRGQQVTLSCSPISGHRSVSWYQQTPGQGLQFLFEYFSETQRNKGNFPGRFSGRQFSNSRSEMNVSTLELGDSALYLCASSWSGQKNTEAFFGQGTRLTVV.

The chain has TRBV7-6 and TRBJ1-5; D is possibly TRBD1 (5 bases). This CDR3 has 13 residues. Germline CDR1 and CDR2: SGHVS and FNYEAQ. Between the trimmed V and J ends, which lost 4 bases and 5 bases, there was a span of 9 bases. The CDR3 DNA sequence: TGTGCCAGCAGCTCGCTACAGGATCAGCCCCAGCATTTT. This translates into CASSSLQDQPQHF.